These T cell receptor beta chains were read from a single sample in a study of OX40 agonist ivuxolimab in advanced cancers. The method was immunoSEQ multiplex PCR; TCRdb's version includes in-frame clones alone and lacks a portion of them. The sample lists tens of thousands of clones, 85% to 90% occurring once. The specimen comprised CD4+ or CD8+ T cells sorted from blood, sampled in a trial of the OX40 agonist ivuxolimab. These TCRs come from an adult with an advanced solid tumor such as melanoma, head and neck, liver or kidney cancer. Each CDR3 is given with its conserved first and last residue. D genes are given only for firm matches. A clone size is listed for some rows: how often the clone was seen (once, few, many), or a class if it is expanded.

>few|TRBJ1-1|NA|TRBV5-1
TGCGCCAGCAGCTTGGATCTCCGGGCGCCGGGGACTGAAGCTTTCTTT
CASSLDLRAPGTEAFF
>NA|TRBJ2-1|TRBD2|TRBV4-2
TGTGCCAGCAGCCATAAGACGGAGAGACTAGCGGGGGTACATGAGCAGTTCTTC
CASSHKTERLAGVHEQFF
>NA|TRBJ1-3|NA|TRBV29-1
TGCAGCGGCTGGACAAATGGAAACACCATATATTTT
CSGWTNGNTIYF
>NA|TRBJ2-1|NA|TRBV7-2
TGTGCCAGCAGTGGGACGGCGAGCAATGAGCAGTTCTTC
CASSGTASNEQFF
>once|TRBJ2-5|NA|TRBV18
TGTGCCAGCTCACCACCATCCATTAGCGAGACCCAGTACTTC
CASSPPSISETQYF
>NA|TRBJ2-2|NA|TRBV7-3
TGTGCCAGCAGCTTAAGCGTGGGCAGGCTAAGCACCGGGGAGCTGTTTTTT
CASSLSVGRLSTGELFF
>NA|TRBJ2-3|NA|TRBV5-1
TGCGCCAGCAGCGGGCCCACAGATACGCAGTATTTT
CASSGPTDTQYF
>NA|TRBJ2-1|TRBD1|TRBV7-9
TGTGCCAGCAGCTCTTCATCGGGACAGGTCTACAATGAGCAGTTCTTC
CASSSSSGQVYNEQFF
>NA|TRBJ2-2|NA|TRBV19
TGTGCCAGTAGTATCGTCAGGACAGCGAACACCGGGGAGCTGTTTTTT
CASSIVRTANTGELFF
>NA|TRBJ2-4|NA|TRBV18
TGTGCCAGCTCACCACGACCGGAGGACATTCAGTACTTC
CASSPRPEDIQYF
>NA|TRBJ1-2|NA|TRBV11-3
TGTGCCAGCAGCTTGGGGCTGAACTATGGCTACACCTTC
CASSLGLNYGYTF
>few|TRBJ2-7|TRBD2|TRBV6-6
TGTGCCAGCACCACCGGGACTAGCGGGTACGAGCAGTACTTC
CASTTGTSGYEQYF
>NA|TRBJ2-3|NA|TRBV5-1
TGCGCCAGCAGCTCACCGAGTGGGGGGGCTAATGCAGATACGCAGTATTTT
CASSSPSGGANADTQYF
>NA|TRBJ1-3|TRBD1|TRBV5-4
TGTGCCAGCAGCTATCAGGGGGCCCGGGGAAACACCATATATTTT
CASSYQGARGNTIYF
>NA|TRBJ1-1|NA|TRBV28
TGTGCCAGCAGAACCCGGGGGGCAGGCGGCACTGAAGCTTTCTTT
CASRTRGAGGTEAFF
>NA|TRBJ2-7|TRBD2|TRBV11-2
TGTGCCAGCAGCCCCCAAATCGGGGGGGTCGGCGAGCAGTACTTC
CASSPQIGGVGEQYF
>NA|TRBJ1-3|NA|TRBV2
TGTGCCAGCGTCTGGGAGGTTAGCAGCAACACCATATATTTT
CASVWEVSSNTIYF
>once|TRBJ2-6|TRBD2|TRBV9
TGTGCCAGCAGCTTCACCGCGGGAGCTGGGGCCAACGTCCTGACTTTC
CASSFTAGAGANVLTF
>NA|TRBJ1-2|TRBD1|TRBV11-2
TGTGCCAGCAGCCCTGGGACAGGTAGCTACACCTTC
CASSPGTGSYTF
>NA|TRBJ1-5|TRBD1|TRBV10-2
TGCGCCAGCAGTCCAAGCCTCTCACCGGGACAGGTTCAGCCCCAGCATTTT
CASSPSLSPGQVQPQHF
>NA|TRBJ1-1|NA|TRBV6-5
TGTGCCAGCAGTTACGGGGGAAACACTGAAGCTTTCTTT
CASSYGGNTEAFF
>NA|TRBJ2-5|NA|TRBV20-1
TGCAGTGGGGGTGAGACCCAGTACTTC
CSGGETQYF
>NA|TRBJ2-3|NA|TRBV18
TGTGCCAGCTCCCCAGTTACAGATACGCAGTATTTT
CASSPVTDTQYF
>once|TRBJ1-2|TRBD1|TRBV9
TGTGCCAGCAGCGTAGATCAGGGGGCCAGCTATGGCTACACCTTC
CASSVDQGASYGYTF
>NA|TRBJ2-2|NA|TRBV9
TGTGCCAGCAGCCCCCGTGGGGGGGCATGGACCGGGGAGCTGTTTTTT
CASSPRGGAWTGELFF
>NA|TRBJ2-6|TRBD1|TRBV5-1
TGCGCCAGCAGCCCCTGGACAGGGGGAACCGGGGCCAACGTCCTGACTTTC
CASSPWTGGTGANVLTF
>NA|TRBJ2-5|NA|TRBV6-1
TGTGCCAGCAGTCCAACATCCGGGACCAGAGAGACCCAGTACTTC
CASSPTSGTRETQYF
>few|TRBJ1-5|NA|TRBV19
TGTGCCAGTAGTATTGGGATCAACCCCAATCAGCCCCAGCATTTT
CASSIGINPNQPQHF
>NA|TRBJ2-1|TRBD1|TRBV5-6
TGTGCCAGCAGCTTTGCGACAGGGCCTTTGTTCTTC
CASSFATGPLFF
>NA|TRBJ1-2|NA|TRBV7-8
TGTGCCAGCAGCTTAGCCGCGACGGGTTACTATGGCTACACCTTC
CASSLAATGYYGYTF
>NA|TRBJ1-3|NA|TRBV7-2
TGTGCCAGCAGCTTAACTCAGAACCCGGGAGGAAACACCATATATTTT
CASSLTQNPGGNTIYF
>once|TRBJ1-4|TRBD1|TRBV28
TGTGCCAGCAGTTCAACCGGGACAGGGAGTGAAAAACTGTTTTTT
CASSSTGTGSEKLFF
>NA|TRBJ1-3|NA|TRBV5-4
TGTGCCAGCAGCGTAGCAGGGCTTGGAAACACCATATATTTT
CASSVAGLGNTIYF
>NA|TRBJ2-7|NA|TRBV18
TGTGCCAGCTCACCAGGAGTAGCGGAATACTACGAGCAGTACTTC
CASSPGVAEYYEQYF
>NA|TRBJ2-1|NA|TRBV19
TGTGCCAGTACTATGGAGGATGAGCAGTTCTTC
CASTMEDEQFF
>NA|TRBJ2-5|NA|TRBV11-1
TGTGCCAGCAGCACCGACTGGCAAGAGACCCAGTACTTC
CASSTDWQETQYF
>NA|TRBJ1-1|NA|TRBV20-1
TGCAGTGCCAGTGAAGCTTTCTTT
CSASEAFF
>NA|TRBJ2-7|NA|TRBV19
TGTGCCAGTTCGACTCTCCACTCCTACGAGCAGTACTTC
CASSTLHSYEQYF
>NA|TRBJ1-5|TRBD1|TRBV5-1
TGCGCCAGCAGCTTGGGACAGGGGAGGCATCAGCCCCAGCATTTT
CASSLGQGRHQPQHF
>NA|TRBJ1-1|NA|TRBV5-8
TGTGCCAGCAGCTCGAGGGGGGGTGGCACTGAAGCTTTCTTT
CASSSRGGGTEAFF
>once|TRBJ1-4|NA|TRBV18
TGTGCCAGCTCACCACAAGCGGGAGGGAAAGATGAAAAACTGTTTTTT
CASSPQAGGKDEKLFF
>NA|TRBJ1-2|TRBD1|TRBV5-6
TGTGCCAGCAGCTTCAGGACAGGAGACTATGGCTACACCTTC
CASSFRTGDYGYTF
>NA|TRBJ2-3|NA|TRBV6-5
TGTGCCAGCAGTTCGCCAGGGCGTACGCAGTATTTT
CASSSPGRTQYF
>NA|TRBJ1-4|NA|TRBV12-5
TGTGCTAGTGGTTCCTCCATAGGCGAAAAACTGTTTTTT
CASGSSIGEKLFF
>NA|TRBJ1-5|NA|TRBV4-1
TGCGCCAGCAGCCATGTCAGGGGACAGCCCCAGCATTTT
CASSHVRGQPQHF